The T cell receptor beta chain described here comes from a study of T cell responses to AZD1222 COVID-19 vaccine. At the level of the study: Second doses were pooled across both intervals (about 4 or about 12 weeks).

Profiling relied on immunoSEQ multiplex PCR, and the TCRdb table lists in-frame clones only, not all of them. The table lists around 140,000 clones, just over 90% of them singletons, with over 8% in the top ten. Trimming shortened V by 0 bases and J by 6 bases, and 17 bases separated the two germline ends. CDR3 size: 16 residues. Looked up from germline, CDR1 is LGHNA and CDR2 is YSLEER. The TCR comes from an adult in good health. The V call is TRBV4-3, the J call TRBJ1-2, with D possibly TRBD1 on 5 matching bases. The sample was peripheral blood, taken on day 0 of AZD1222 vaccination. The CDR3 protein is CASSQDRHGTTHGYTF. CDR3 sequence (DNA): TGCGCCAGCAGCCAAGATCGGCACGGGACGACCCATGGCTACACCTTC.